This TCR beta chain was identified during a study of blood T cell repertoires in COVID-19 (dated by TCRdb to the early 2020s). In the study overall: Samples from collaborators originated in the United States, Italy and Spain and spanned both the acute and convalescent phases of COVID-19. The prospective study material was composed of cDNA or gDNA derived from T cells, B-cell-depleted T cells, or PBMCs. Subjects who had been exposed to COVID-19, were actively infected with it, or had recovered from it provided the deeply sampled blood TCRbeta repertoires that made up the dataset. A freely available public database, intended as a resource for researchers studying the immune response to SARS-CoV-2, is where the repertoires were released. Samples were obtained from the ongoing ImmuneRACE study (first 160 participants) and from roughly 1,300 subjects provided by 6 global collaborators. Sample metadata almost always included a de-identified subject ID, COVID-19 status, age in years and sex. Where available, HLA class I and class II types were taken from metadata supplied by the sample provider and were not determined by assay-based typing. The full study reports these points: The quantity of clinical and demographic metadata differed by source and by participant and was supplied without curation.

Trimmed from V: 1 base; trimmed from J: 1 base; junction bases lacking a gene match: 7. Inclusive of the bounding cysteine and phenylalanine, the CDR3 is 18 residues long. Only the CDR3 DNA is retained, 54 bases long and in frame from the first base. The CDR1 and CDR2 encoded by the germline V gene (reference sequence) are LGHDT and YNNKEL. Whole blood was collected in K2EDTA tubes by collaborating institutions according to the institutions' own protocols. For TCRbeta analysis, collaborators shipped samples in one of three forms: frozen whole blood, isolated PBMCs, or DNA extracted from either of those sample types. To note about this clone: Its antigen remains unidentified. Within one base of it there is no much larger clone, and no base qualities were kept.

TCRbeta CDR3 regions were amplified from genomic DNA using the immunoSEQ Assay, a bias-controlled multiplex PCR. The source study handled its data this way. Within the assay, amplification of reference gene primers was used to estimate how many nucleated cells each sample contained. To quantify the absolute abundance of each unique TCRbeta CDR3 rearrangement, sequence reads were collapsed and filtered. For each sample, productive Simpson clonality was calculated by taking the square root of Simpson's diversity index across productive rearrangements. This immuneACCESS table, as held by TCRdb, lists in-frame sequences with V and J called but not all clones. Of the missing ones, under half trace to an unresolved V gene in checked studies; the others have no known cause. Clone size and the V and J calls come from that table; the DNA yielded D and trimming. This sample gives more than 90,000 clones in total; roughly 80% of them show up just once. Clones ranked in the top ten supply roughly 6% of the sample.

Sequences were obtained from peripheral blood. Rearrangement joined TRBV3-1 (or the pseudogene TRBV3-2) to TRBJ2-7; 13 middle bases align to TRBD2. This sequence was found in a man between 65 and 80 years old with acute or convalescent COVID-19. The DNA sequence follows: TGTGCCAGCAGCCAAGCAACCGGACTAGCGGGAGATTCCTACGAGCAGTACTTC. Its protein is CASSQATGLAGDSYEQYF.